This paragraph covers one T cell receptor (beta chain) sequence. The CDR3 has 15 residues. Per germline, CDR1 MNHEY and CDR2 SVGAGI. The V and J ends lost 6 bases and 1 base, in that order; junction bases with no gene match: 6. The sample comes from a study of blood T cell repertoires in COVID-19. Categorization into cohorts depended on clinical history that participants reported. Original processing methods: Reference gene primers were amplified, and this amplification served to estimate nucleated cell counts. Sequencing was performed with immunoSEQ multiplex PCR; in TCRdb, only in-frame clones are kept and a portion is missing. V, J and clone size derive from that table, while D and trimming were established from the DNA sequence. The table lists roughly 340,000 clones, more than 80% of them singletons.

The J gene is TRBJ1-1, the V gene TRBV6-5, with 9 bases aligning to TRBD1. The clonotype was recovered from a man younger than 30 who had recovered from COVID-19. Sample: PBMCs or T cells enriched from blood (not recorded which). This CDR3 is CASSRDRGANTEAFF. As DNA, the CDR3 is TGTGCCAGCAGCAGAGACAGGGGGGCGAACACTGAAGCTTTCTTT.